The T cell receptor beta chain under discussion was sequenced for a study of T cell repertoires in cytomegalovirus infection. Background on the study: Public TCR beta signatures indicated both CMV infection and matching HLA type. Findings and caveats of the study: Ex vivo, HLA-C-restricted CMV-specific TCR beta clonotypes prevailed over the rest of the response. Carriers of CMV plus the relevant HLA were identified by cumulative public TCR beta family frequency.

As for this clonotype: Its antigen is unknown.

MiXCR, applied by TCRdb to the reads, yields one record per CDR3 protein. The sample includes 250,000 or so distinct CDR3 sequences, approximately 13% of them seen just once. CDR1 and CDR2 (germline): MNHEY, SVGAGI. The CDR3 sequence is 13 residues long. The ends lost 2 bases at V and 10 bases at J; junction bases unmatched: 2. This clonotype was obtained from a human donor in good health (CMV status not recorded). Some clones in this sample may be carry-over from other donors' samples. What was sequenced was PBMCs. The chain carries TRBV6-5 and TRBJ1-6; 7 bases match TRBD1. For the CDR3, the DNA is TGTGCCAGCAGTTACGACAGGGTCTCACCCCTCCACTTT. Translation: CASSYDRVSPLHF.